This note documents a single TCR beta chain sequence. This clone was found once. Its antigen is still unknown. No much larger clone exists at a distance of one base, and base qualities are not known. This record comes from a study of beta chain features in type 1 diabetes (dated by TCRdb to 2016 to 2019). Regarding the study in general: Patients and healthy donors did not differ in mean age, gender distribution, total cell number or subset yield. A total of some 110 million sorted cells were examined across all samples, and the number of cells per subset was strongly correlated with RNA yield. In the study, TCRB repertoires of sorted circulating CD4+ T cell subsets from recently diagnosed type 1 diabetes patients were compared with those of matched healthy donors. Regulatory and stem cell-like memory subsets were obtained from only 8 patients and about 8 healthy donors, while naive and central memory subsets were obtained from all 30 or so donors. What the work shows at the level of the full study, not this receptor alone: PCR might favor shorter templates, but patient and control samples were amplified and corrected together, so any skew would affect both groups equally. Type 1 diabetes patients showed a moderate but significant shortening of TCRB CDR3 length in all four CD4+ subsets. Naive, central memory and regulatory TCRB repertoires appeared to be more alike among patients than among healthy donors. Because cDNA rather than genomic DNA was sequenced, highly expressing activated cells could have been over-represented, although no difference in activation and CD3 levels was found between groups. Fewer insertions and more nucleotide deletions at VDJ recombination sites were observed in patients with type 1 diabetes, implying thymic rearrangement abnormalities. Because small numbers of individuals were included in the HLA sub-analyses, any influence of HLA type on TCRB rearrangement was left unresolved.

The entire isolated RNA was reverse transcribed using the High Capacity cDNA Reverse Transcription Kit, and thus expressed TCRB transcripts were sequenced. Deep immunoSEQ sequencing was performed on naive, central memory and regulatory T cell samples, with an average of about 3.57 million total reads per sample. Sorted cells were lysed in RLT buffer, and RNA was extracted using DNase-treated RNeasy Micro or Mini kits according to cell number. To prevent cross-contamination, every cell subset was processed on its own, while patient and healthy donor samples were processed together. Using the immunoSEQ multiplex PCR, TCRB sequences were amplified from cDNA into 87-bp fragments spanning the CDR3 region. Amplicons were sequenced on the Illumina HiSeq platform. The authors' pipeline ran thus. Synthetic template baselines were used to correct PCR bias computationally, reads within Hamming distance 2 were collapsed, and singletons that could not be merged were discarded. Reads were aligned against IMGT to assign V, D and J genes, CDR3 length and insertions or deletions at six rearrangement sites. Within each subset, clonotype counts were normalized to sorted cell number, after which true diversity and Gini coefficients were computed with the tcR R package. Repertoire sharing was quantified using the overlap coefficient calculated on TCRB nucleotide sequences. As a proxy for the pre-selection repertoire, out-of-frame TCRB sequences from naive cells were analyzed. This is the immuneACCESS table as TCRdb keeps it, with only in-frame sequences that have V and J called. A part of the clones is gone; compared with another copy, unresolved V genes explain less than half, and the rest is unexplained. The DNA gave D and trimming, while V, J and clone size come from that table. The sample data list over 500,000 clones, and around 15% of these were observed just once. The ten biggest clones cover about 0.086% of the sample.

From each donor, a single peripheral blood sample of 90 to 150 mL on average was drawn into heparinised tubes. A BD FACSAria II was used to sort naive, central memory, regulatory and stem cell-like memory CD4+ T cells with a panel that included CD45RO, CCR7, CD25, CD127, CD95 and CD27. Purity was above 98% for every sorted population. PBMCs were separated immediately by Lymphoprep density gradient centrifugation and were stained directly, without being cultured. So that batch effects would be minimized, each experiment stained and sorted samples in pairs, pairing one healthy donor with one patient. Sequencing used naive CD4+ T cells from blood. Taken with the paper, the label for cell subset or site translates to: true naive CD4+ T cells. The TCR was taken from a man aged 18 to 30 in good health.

The base sequence is TGTGCCAGCGTTTCCCCGTTAGGCCGTGGGGACACCATATATTTT. It translates as CASVSPLGRGDTIYF. This sequence uses TRBV19 and TRBJ1-3; too little of a D gene remains to name it. The CDR3 holds 15 amino acids from the cysteine to the phenylalanine. Of all the DNA, just the CDR3 is kept, 45 bases in frame from base 1. Trimming costs V 9 bases and J 8 bases, and their ends lie 23 bases apart. CDR1 and CDR2 were assigned from the germline V gene (reference sequence) as LNHDA and SQIVND.